The rows below give T cell receptor beta chains drawn from one sample of a study of vaccination effects on CD4 cells after COVID-19. No antigens are known for them. The repertoire was sequenced with immunoSEQ multiplex PCR; TCRdb's copy has only in-frame clones and lacks some. The sample consists of more than 60,000 clones, about 74% of them appearing once. Sequenced here: CD4+ T cells from PBMCs cultured with HCoV-229E spike peptides, sampled after COVID-19 vaccination. The receptor set was obtained from a human donor who received a COVID-19 vaccine. Both conserved end residues are part of each CDR3. A D gene is named only where the DNA matches it firmly. Clone size is not always given. Where it is, it says once, few, many or a class for expanded clones.

v_gene: TRBV19; j_gene: TRBJ1-2; abundance: -; d_gene: -; CDR3aa: CASSIGPHRSNYGYTF; CDR3nt: TGTGCCAGTAGTATCGGACCGCACCGTTCTAACTATGGCTACACCTTC
v_gene: TRBV14; j_gene: TRBJ2-1; abundance: few; d_gene: TRBD1; CDR3aa: CASSRGQASYNEQFF; CDR3nt: TGTGCCAGCAGCCGGGGACAGGCTTCCTACAATGAGCAGTTCTTC
v_gene: TRBV5-1; j_gene: TRBJ1-5; abundance: few; d_gene: -; CDR3aa: CASSLRGGDQPQHF; CDR3nt: TGCGCCAGCAGCTTGAGGGGAGGCGATCAGCCCCAGCATTTT
v_gene: TRBV10-2; j_gene: TRBJ1-2; abundance: -; d_gene: TRBD1; CDR3aa: CASQDRERNYGYTF; CDR3nt: TGCGCCAGCCAGGACAGGGAGCGTAACTATGGCTACACCTTC
v_gene: TRBV5-5; j_gene: TRBJ1-1; abundance: -; d_gene: -; CDR3aa: CASSLMGSSNTEAFF; CDR3nt: TGTGCCAGCAGCTTAATGGGGTCTTCGAACACTGAAGCTTTCTTT
v_gene: TRBV19; j_gene: TRBJ1-5; abundance: -; d_gene: -; CDR3aa: CASSMGLGDGTYSNQPQHF; CDR3nt: TGTGCCAGTAGTATGGGCTTAGGGGACGGTACCTATAGCAATCAGCCCCAGCATTTT
v_gene: TRBV2; j_gene: TRBJ1-6; abundance: -; d_gene: -; CDR3aa: CASSSGRPSSYNSPLHF; CDR3nt: TGTGCCAGCAGTTCCGGACGGCCGAGCTCCTATAATTCACCCCTCCACTTT
v_gene: TRBV7-9; j_gene: TRBJ1-4; abundance: -; d_gene: -; CDR3aa: CASSLGAAATNEKLFF; CDR3nt: TGTGCCAGCAGCTTAGGGGCAGCCGCAACTAATGAAAAACTGTTTTTT
v_gene: TRBV9; j_gene: TRBJ1-6; abundance: -; d_gene: -; CDR3aa: CASSVDGGIYNSPLHF; CDR3nt: TGTGCCAGCAGCGTAGACGGCGGGATCTATAATTCACCCCTCCACTTT
v_gene: TRBV5-1; j_gene: TRBJ2-5; abundance: -; d_gene: -; CDR3aa: CASSVPEETQYF; CDR3nt: TGCGCCAGCAGCGTGCCAGAAGAGACCCAGTACTTC
v_gene: TRBV4-1; j_gene: TRBJ2-2; abundance: -; d_gene: -; CDR3aa: CASSPGPGDTGELFF; CDR3nt: TGCGCCAGCAGCCCCGGGCCGGGGGACACCGGGGAGCTGTTTTTT
v_gene: TRBV2; j_gene: TRBJ1-4; abundance: -; d_gene: -; CDR3aa: CASASRGGTNEKLFF; CDR3nt: TGTGCCAGCGCGAGCAGGGGCGGAACTAATGAAAAACTGTTTTTT
v_gene: TRBV7-3; j_gene: TRBJ2-1; abundance: -; d_gene: TRBD2; CDR3aa: CASSQGTSGNNEQFF; CDR3nt: TGTGCCAGCAGCCAAGGGACTAGCGGGAACAATGAGCAGTTCTTC
v_gene: TRBV6-5; j_gene: TRBJ2-1; abundance: -; d_gene: -; CDR3aa: CASSYRKSSYNEQFF; CDR3nt: TGTGCCAGCAGTTACCGGAAGAGCTCCTACAATGAGCAGTTCTTC
v_gene: TRBV12-5; j_gene: TRBJ2-2; abundance: -; d_gene: TRBD1; CDR3aa: CASGRGQGTGTGELFF; CDR3nt: TGTGCTAGTGGTAGGGGACAGGGGACGGGCACCGGGGAGCTGTTTTTT
v_gene: TRBV6-5; j_gene: TRBJ2-5; abundance: -; d_gene: -; CDR3aa: CASTRSESQETQYF; CDR3nt: TGTGCCAGCACTCGGAGCGAGAGCCAAGAGACCCAGTACTTC
v_gene: TRBV19; j_gene: TRBJ1-3; abundance: -; d_gene: -; CDR3aa: CASSRTVSGNTIYF; CDR3nt: TGTGCCAGTAGTCGGACAGTCTCTGGAAACACCATATATTTT
v_gene: TRBV14; j_gene: TRBJ2-5; abundance: -; d_gene: -; CDR3aa: CASSQDGLWETQYF; CDR3nt: TGTGCCAGCAGCCAAGATGGCTTATGGGAGACCCAGTACTTC
v_gene: TRBV5-4; j_gene: TRBJ2-1; abundance: -; d_gene: TRBD2; CDR3aa: CASSGGLAGGNEQFF; CDR3nt: TGTGCCAGCAGCGGGGGACTAGCGGGGGGCAATGAGCAGTTCTTC
v_gene: TRBV6-4; j_gene: TRBJ2-5; abundance: -; d_gene: TRBD1; CDR3aa: CASSPGQGQTQYF; CDR3nt: TGTGCCAGCAGTCCAGGACAGGGACAGACCCAGTACTTC
v_gene: TRBV30; j_gene: TRBJ1-4; abundance: few; d_gene: -; CDR3aa: CAWNQGTNEKLFF; CDR3nt: TGTGCCTGGAATCAGGGGACTAATGAAAAACTGTTTTTT
v_gene: TRBV30; j_gene: TRBJ1-4; abundance: -; d_gene: -; CDR3aa: CAWSVRLTVFNEKLFF; CDR3nt: TGTGCCTGGAGTGTACGGTTGACAGTCTTTAATGAAAAACTGTTTTTT
v_gene: TRBV5-1; j_gene: TRBJ2-3; abundance: -; d_gene: TRBD1; CDR3aa: CASSWDRGADTQYF; CDR3nt: TGCGCCAGCAGCTGGGACAGGGGCGCAGATACGCAGTATTTT
v_gene: TRBV5-1; j_gene: TRBJ1-1; abundance: -; d_gene: TRBD1; CDR3aa: CASSLGQTGVSTEAFF; CDR3nt: TGCGCCAGCAGCTTGGGCCAGACAGGGGTGAGCACTGAAGCTTTCTTT
v_gene: TRBV7-3; j_gene: TRBJ2-3; abundance: -; d_gene: TRBD2; CDR3aa: CASSLTPGGTQYF; CDR3nt: TGTGCCAGCAGCTTAACGCCCGGGGGGACGCAGTATTTT
v_gene: TRBV6-5; j_gene: TRBJ1-5; abundance: -; d_gene: -; CDR3aa: CASKISRDQPQHF; CDR3nt: TGTGCCAGCAAAATAAGTCGGGATCAGCCCCAGCATTTT
v_gene: TRBV7-2; j_gene: TRBJ1-1; abundance: -; d_gene: -; CDR3aa: CASSLAARPMNTEAFF; CDR3nt: TGTGCCAGCAGCTTAGCGGCTCGGCCGATGAACACTGAAGCTTTCTTT
v_gene: TRBV6-5; j_gene: TRBJ2-3; abundance: -; d_gene: -; CDR3aa: CASSYRGATDTQYF; CDR3nt: TGTGCCAGCAGTTACCGGGGCGCAACAGATACGCAGTATTTT